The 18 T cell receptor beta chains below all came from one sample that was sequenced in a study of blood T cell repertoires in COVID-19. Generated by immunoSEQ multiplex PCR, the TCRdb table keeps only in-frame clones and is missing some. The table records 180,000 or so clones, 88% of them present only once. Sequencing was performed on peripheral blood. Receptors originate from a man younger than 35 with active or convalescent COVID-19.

CDR3 in DNA: TGTGCCAGCAGCTTAGGAGGGACTAATGAAAAACTGTTTTTT. Its translation is CASSLGGTNEKLFF. V is TRBV7-2 and J is TRBJ1-4, with no clear D. The germline V gene has CDR1 SGHTA and CDR2 FQGNSA. The CDR3 loop spans 14 amino acids. V lost 1 base and J 2 bases, leaving 5 bases between the germline ends.

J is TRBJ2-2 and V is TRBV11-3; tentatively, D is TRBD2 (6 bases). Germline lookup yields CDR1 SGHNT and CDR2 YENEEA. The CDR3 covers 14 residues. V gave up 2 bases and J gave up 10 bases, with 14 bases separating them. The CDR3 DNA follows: TGTGCCAGCAGCTTACGGCAGGAGGGCGCGGAGCTGTTTTTT. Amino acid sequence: CASSLRQEGAELFF.

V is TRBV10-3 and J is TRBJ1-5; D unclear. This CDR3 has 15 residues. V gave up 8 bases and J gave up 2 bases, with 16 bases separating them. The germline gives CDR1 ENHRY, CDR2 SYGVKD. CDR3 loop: CAIASSGVGNQPQHF. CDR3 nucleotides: TGTGCCATCGCCTCGTCGGGAGTGGGCAATCAGCCCCAGCATTTT.

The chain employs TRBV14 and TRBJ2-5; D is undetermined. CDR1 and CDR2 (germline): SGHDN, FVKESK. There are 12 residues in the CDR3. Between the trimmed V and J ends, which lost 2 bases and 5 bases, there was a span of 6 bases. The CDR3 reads CASSQSRETQYF. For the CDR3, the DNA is TGTGCCAGCAGCCAAAGTCGGGAGACCCAGTACTTC.

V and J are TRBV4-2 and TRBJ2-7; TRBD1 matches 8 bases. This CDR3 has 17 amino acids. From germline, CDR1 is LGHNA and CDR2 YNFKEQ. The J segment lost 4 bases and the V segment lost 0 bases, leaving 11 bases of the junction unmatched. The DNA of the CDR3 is TGTGCCAGCAGCCAAGATCGAGGACAGGGTATTAGGTACGAGCAGTACTTC. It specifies CASSQDRGQGIRYEQYF.

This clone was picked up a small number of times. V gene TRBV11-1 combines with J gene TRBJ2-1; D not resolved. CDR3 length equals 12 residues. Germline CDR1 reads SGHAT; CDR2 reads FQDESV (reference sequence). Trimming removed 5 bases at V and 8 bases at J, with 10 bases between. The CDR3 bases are TGTGCCAGCAGCCTAGGAGTCCATGAGCAGTTCTTC. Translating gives CASSLGVHEQFF.

As DNA, the CDR3 is TGTGCCAGCAGCCAAGATCTGACGGGAGCTGAAGCTTTCTTT. Translating gives CASSQDLTGAEAFF. This chain joins TRBV14 and TRBJ1-1, with no clear D. Looked up from germline, CDR1 is SGHDN and CDR2 is FVKESK. V was cut by 0 bases and J by 6 bases, with 11 bases left in between. The CDR3 extends over 14 amino acids.

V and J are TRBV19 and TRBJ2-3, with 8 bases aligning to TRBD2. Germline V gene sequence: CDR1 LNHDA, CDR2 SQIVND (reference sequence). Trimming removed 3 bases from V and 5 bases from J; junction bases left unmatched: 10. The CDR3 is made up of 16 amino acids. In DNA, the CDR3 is TGTGCCAGTAGTATCTTTCATAGCGGGGCCGGAGATACGCAGTATTTT. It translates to CASSIFHSGAGDTQYF.

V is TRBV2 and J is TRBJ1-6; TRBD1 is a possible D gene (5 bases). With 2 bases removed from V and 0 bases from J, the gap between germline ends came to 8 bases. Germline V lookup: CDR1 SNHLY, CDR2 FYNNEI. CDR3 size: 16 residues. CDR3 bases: TGTGCCAGCAGTGAAAGACAGAGCTCCTATAATTCACCCCTCCACTTT. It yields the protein CASSERQSSYNSPLHF.

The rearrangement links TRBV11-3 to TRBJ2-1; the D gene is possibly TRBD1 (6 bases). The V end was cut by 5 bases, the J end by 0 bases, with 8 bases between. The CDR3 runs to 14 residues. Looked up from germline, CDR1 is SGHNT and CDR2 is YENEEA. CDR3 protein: CASSPGDSYNEQFF. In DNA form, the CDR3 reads TGTGCCAGCAGCCCAGGGGACTCCTACAATGAGCAGTTCTTC. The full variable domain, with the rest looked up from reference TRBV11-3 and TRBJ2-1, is EAGVVQSPRYKIIEKKQPVAFWCNPISGHNTLYWYLQNLGQGPELLIRYENEEAVDDSQLPKDRFSAERLKGVDSTLKIQPAELGDSAVYLCASSPGDSYNEQFFGPGTRLTVL.

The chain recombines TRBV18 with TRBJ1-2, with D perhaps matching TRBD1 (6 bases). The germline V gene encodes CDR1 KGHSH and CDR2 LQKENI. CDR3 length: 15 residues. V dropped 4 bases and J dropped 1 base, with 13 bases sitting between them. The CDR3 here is CASSQAPGVNYGYTF. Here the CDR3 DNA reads TGTGCCAGCTCACAAGCACCAGGGGTTAACTATGGCTACACCTTC.

In DNA form, the CDR3 reads TGTGCCAGCAGCTTCAGGGGATCTAATGAAAAACTGTTTTTT. Translation gives CASSFRGSNEKLFF. The genes are TRBV7-2 and TRBJ1-4; tentative D call: TRBD1 (6 bases). The germline gives CDR1 SGHTA, CDR2 FQGNSA. This CDR3 region has 14 residues. V was cut by 3 bases and J by 3 bases, with 8 bases left in between. Drawing the rest from reference TRBV7-2 and TRBJ1-4, the complete variable domain is GAGVSQSPSNKVTEKGKDVELRCDPISGHTALYWYRQSLGQGLEFLIYFQGNSAPDKSGLPSDRFSAERTGGSVSTLTIQRTQQEDSAVYLCASSFRGSNEKLFFGSGTQLSVL.

The CDR3 nucleotides read TGTGCCAGCAGCTTGGGGACTAGCTCCTACGAGCAGTACTTC. Translation: CASSLGTSSYEQYF. The chain recombines TRBV7-2 with TRBJ2-7; 8 bases agree with TRBD2. In germline, CDR1 is SGHTA, CDR2 FQGNSA. The V segment lost 3 bases and the J segment 0 bases; nucleotides outside the gene matches: 1. This CDR3 comprises 14 residues.

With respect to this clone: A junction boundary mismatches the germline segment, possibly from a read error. DNA of the CDR3: TGTGCCACCAGTGGCCCGGCGACTAGTTTTTCCTTCAATGAGCAGTTCTTC. Amino acid sequence: CATSGPATSFSFNEQFF. The V and J genes are TRBV24-1 and TRBJ2-1; tentatively, D is TRBD2 (6 bases). Looked up from germline, CDR1 is KGHDR and CDR2 is SFDVKD. The CDR3 has 17 residues.

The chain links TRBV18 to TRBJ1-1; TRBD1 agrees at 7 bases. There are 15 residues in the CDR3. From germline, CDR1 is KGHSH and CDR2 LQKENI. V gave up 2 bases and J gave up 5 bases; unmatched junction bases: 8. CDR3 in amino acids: CASSPNRQGYTEAFF. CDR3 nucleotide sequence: TGTGCCAGCTCACCAAATCGACAGGGATATACTGAAGCTTTCTTT.

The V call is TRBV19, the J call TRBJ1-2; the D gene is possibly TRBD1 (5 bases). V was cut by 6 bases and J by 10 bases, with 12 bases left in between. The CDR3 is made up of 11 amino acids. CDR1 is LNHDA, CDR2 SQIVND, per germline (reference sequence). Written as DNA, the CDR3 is TGTGCCAGTAGAGGGGATATCTTCTACACCTTC. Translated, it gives CASRGDIFYTF.

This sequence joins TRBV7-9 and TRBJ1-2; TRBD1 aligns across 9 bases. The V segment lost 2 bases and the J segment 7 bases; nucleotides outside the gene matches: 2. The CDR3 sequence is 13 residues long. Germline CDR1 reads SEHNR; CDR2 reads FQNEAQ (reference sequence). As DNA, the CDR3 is TGTGCCAGCAGCTTATGGGACAGGGTTGGCTACACCTTC. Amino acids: CASSLWDRVGYTF.

The CDR3 spells CATSRGTGDNSPLHF. The CDR3 DNA is TGTGCCACCAGCAGAGGGACAGGAGATAATTCACCCCTCCACTTT. This chain connects TRBV15 to TRBJ1-6; 7 nucleotides align to TRBD1. CDR1 is LNHNV, CDR2 YYDKDF, per germline (reference sequence). This CDR3 spans 15 amino acids. The J segment lost 5 bases and the V segment lost 1 base, leaving 2 bases of the junction unmatched.